The clone carrying this T cell receptor (beta chain) was observed a handful of times. Antigen unknown. The authors incorporated unique molecular identifiers into the TCR beta cDNA libraries. One entry per CDR3 protein, called by TCRdb with MiXCR from the PCR reads. The data show 750,000 to 950,000 distinct CDR3 sequences, roughly 50% seen once. The sample comes from a study of post-analysis software for immune sequencing data. General study findings and limits: When patients were compared with controls, 4 or 5 TRBV segments were more frequent, TRBV5-6, TRBV5-1 and TRBV20-1 among them.

The germline V gene encodes CDR1 DFQATT and CDR2 SNEGSKA (reference sequence). This CDR3 spans 16 amino acids. The V gene end was trimmed by 6 bases and the J gene end by 2 bases; junction bases not matched to a gene: 13. The receptor comes from a girl aged 10 to 17 with multiple sclerosis. The sequencing sample was made of blood. The rearrangement uses TRBV20-1 and TRBJ2-4; 7 positions agree with TRBD2. The CDR3 sequence: CSATYSGPLTKNIQYF. The CDR3 bases are TGCAGTGCAACGTATAGCGGGCCATTGACCAAAAACATTCAGTACTTC.